One and the same sample provided the 14 T cell receptor beta chains below, sequenced in a study of T cell responses to AZD1222 COVID-19 vaccine (dated by TCRdb to about 2021). The sample's time point label is to be understood as: about 28 days (+/-7) after the second vaccine dose. Libraries were built with the immunoSEQ multiplex PCR assay. As stored in TCRdb, this immuneACCESS dataset retains in-frame rearrangements with V and J assigned. A fraction of the clones does not appear; measured against another copy, unresolved V genes explain less than half of the discrepancy, and the remainder lacks a known reason. The sample contains roughly 270,000 clones, roughly 93% of them found a single time. The ten largest clonotypes hold around 0.5% of the sample. Sequencing was performed on peripheral blood, taken 28 days after the second AZD1222 dose. The origin of the receptors is an adult who received the AZD1222 COVID-19 vaccine.

The chain combines TRBV29-1 with TRBJ1-4; TRBD1 is a possible D gene (5 bases). This CDR3 comprises 14 residues. V was shortened by 6 bases and J by 5 bases, with 16 bases between the two germline ends. In germline, CDR1 is SQVTM, CDR2 ANQGSEA. The CDR3 DNA follows: TGCAGCGTGGTCCCGGGACCGCACAATGAAAAACTGTTTTTT. As protein: CSVVPGPHNEKLFF.

The CDR3 DNA is TGTGCCAGCAGTCTCAGGGGTTGGACTGAAGCTTTCTTT. Its translation is CASSLRGWTEAFF. V gene TRBV28 combines with J gene TRBJ1-1; weak D call: TRBD1 (6 bases). V was clipped by 5 bases and J by 5 bases, with 12 bases between them. Germline V gene sequence: CDR1 MDHEN, CDR2 SYDVKM. This CDR3 comprises 13 residues.

In DNA form, the CDR3 reads TGTGCCAGCAGCTCTGACAAGCACAATGAGCAGTTCTTC. Protein product: CASSSDKHNEQFF. This chain connects TRBV7-9 to TRBJ2-1; D not certain. The V end was cut by 4 bases, the J end by 5 bases, with 9 bases between. Looked up from germline, CDR1 is SEHNR and CDR2 is FQNEAQ (reference sequence). The CDR3 has 13 amino acids.

As to this clone: The junction departs from the called germline gene at one end, perhaps through a read error. V is TRBV3-1 (or the pseudogene TRBV3-2) and J is TRBJ2-7, with D possibly TRBD1 on 5 matching bases. This CDR3 is 13 amino acids long. Germline V gene data show CDR1 as LGHDT and CDR2 as YNNKEL (reference sequence). DNA of the CDR3: TGTGCCAGCAGCCAAGGGGGCACGGACAAGCCTCTCTTC. As protein: CASSQGGTDKPLF.

The chain carries TRBV3-1 (or the pseudogene TRBV3-2) and TRBJ2-7; TRBD1 agrees at 10 bases. V was pared by 7 bases and J by 5 bases, with 8 bases of the junction left unmatched. From germline, CDR1 is LGHDT and CDR2 YNNKEL (reference sequence). The CDR3 length is 14 residues. CDR3 amino acids: CASNRRDRGDEQYF. CDR3 coding DNA: TGTGCCAGCAACCGCCGGGACAGGGGTGACGAGCAGTACTTC.

The chain uses TRBV5-1 and TRBJ2-7; weak D call: TRBD1 (5 bases). The germline V gene encodes CDR1 SGHRS and CDR2 YFSETQ. CDR3 size: 12 residues. The V end lost 5 bases, the J end lost 3 bases, and 9 bases lay between the germline ends. The CDR3 region has the DNA TGCGCCAGCAGTACCCAGGGCTACGAGCAGTACTTC. Protein sequence: CASSTQGYEQYF.

CDR3 sequence reads: CASSRGLAGGPQADTQYF. The CDR3 DNA is TGCGCCAGCAGCCGCGGACTAGCGGGAGGGCCTCAGGCAGATACGCAGTATTTT. This rearrangement joins TRBV4-3 to TRBJ2-3; 15 bases are shared with TRBD2. CDR1 is LGHNA, CDR2 YSLEER, per germline. J lost 4 bases, V lost 4 bases, and 9 bases had no gene match. The CDR3 loop spans 18 amino acids.

V usage is TRBV19 and J usage is TRBJ1-3; D call uncertain. Germline lookup yields CDR1 LNHDA and CDR2 SQIVND (reference sequence). The V end lost 3 bases, the J end lost 0 bases, and 9 bases lay between the germline ends. This CDR3 has 15 residues. DNA of the CDR3: TGTGCCAGTAGTATGTCACAACTCTCTGGAAACACCATATATTTT. Translating gives CASSMSQLSGNTIYF.

This clone has a single count. The chain recombines TRBV11-2 with TRBJ1-3; unclear D gene. Germline CDR1 and CDR2: SGHAT and FQNNGV. The CDR3 has 17 amino acids. Deletions cut 3 bases from V and 0 bases from J, with 15 bases between. CDR3 amino acids: CASSFGPKRGSGNTIYF. CDR3 coding DNA: TGTGCCAGCAGCTTCGGCCCTAAGAGAGGCTCTGGAAACACCATATATTTT.

The V gene is TRBV9, the J gene TRBJ2-3; D uncertain. Germline V gene data show CDR1 as SGDLS and CDR2 as YYNGEE. The CDR3 runs to 14 residues. Trimming removed 4 bases at V and 11 bases at J, with 20 bases between. Here the CDR3 reads CASSPTTQHIGQYF. The CDR3 DNA reads TGTGCCAGCAGCCCGACGACTCAGCACATAGGGCAGTATTTT.

This chain uses TRBV2 with TRBJ1-2; 7 nucleotides agree with TRBD1. The trim removed 3 bases at V and 7 bases at J, leaving 14 bases unmatched. This CDR3 region has 16 residues. Germline V gives CDR1 SNHLY, CDR2 FYNNEI. CDR3 sequence (DNA): TGTGCCAGCAGTGAGGGGAAGGGACAGTTTCTCGGTGGCTACACCTTC. Amino acids: CASSEGKGQFLGGYTF.

The chain links TRBV3-1 (or the pseudogene TRBV3-2) to TRBJ1-6; maybe TRBD1 (5 bases). The germline gives CDR1 LGHDT, CDR2 YNNKEL (reference sequence). Trimming removed 3 bases at V and 9 bases at J, with 15 bases between. CDR3 length: 15 residues. For the CDR3, the DNA is TGTGCCAGCAGCCAGGGGCACTCCGGGGCTTCACCCCTCCACTTT. Translating gives CASSQGHSGASPLHF.

The chain carries TRBV9 and TRBJ2-5; 8 bases are a match to TRBD2. Trimming cost V 0 bases and J 1 base; bases outside gene matches: 14. Germline values: CDR1 SGDLS, CDR2 YYNGEE. The CDR3 has 19 residues. For the CDR3, the DNA is TGTGCCAGCAGCGTAGGTAGCGGGGTGGGGGCGCTATCCCAAGAGACCCAGTACTTC. It encodes CASSVGSGVGALSQETQYF.

This chain uses TRBV9 with TRBJ2-2; the D gene is possibly TRBD1 (6 bases). The CDR3 runs to 14 residues. The germline CDR1 and CDR2 sequences are SGDLS and YYNGEE. Trimming shortened V by 7 bases and J by 5 bases, and 15 bases separated the two germline ends. This CDR3 is CASRPWGQTGELFF. The CDR3 coding sequence is TGTGCCAGCCGCCCCTGGGGGCAAACCGGGGAGCTGTTTTTT.